Described below is a single T cell receptor (beta chain) sequence and its context. The sample comes from a study of blood T cell repertoires in COVID-19. In the authors' workflow: Amplified reference gene primers provided the basis for estimating nucleated cell counts. Clones were read by immunoSEQ multiplex PCR, and TCRdb kept only the in-frame ones, dropping some. D and trimming come from the DNA, and the V and J calls and clone size come from that table. The sample includes approximately 230,000 clones, about nine tenths seen only once; the top ten take over 1.5%. The CDR3 is 14 residues long. The germline V gene encodes CDR1 SGDLS and CDR2 YYNGEE. Trimming removed 5 bases from V and 3 bases from J; junction bases left unmatched: 4.

This receptor was obtained from a man in his forties who had recovered from COVID-19. The rearrangement links TRBV9 to TRBJ2-2, with TRBD1 matching 7 bases. Sequenced sample: PBMCs or T cells enriched from blood (not recorded which). The chain's CDR3 is CASRETGHTGELFF. The CDR3 DNA reads TGTGCCAGCAGGGAGACAGGGCACACCGGGGAGCTGTTTTTT.